The 28 T cell receptor beta chains in this list originate from one sample, sequenced in a study of graft-versus-host responses after intestinal transplantation. For these TCRs, the target antigens are not known. Sequencing was performed with immunoSEQ multiplex PCR; in TCRdb, only in-frame clones are kept and a portion is missing. This table holds 130,000 to 150,000 clones, around 90% found once. Sample: unstimulated CD4+ T cells sorted from spleen or lymph node cells, taken before intestinal transplant. All receptors derive from a human donor who received an intestinal transplant.

The rearrangement uses TRBV6-4 and TRBJ2-2; 7 bases are a match to TRBD1. The CDR3 totals 16 residues. V was pared by 5 bases and J by 4 bases, with 10 bases of the junction left unmatched. Per germline, CDR1 MRHNA and CDR2 SNTAGT. The CDR3 sequence is CASSLEGGAGTGELFF. CDR3 bases: TGTGCCAGCAGTCTGGAAGGGGGCGCTGGCACCGGGGAGCTGTTTTTT.

V is TRBV5-4 and J is TRBJ1-3; D perhaps matches TRBD1 (5 bases). V shed 0 bases and J shed 3 bases, with 10 bases lying between them. The V gene's germline CDR1 is SGHNT and CDR2 YYREEE (reference sequence). The CDR3 is 15 residues long. CDR3 amino acids: CASSLGGVFGNTIYF. CDR3 coding DNA: TGTGCCAGCAGCTTGGGGGGGGTTTTTGGAAACACCATATATTTT. Looking up the rest from reference TRBV5-4 and TRBJ1-3 gives the full variable domain: ETGVTQSPTHLIKTRGQQVTLRCSSQSGHNTVSWYQQALGQGPQFIFQYYREEENGRGNFPPRFSGLQFPNYSSELNVNALELDDSALYLCASSLGGVFGNTIYFGEGSWLTVV.

The chain employs TRBV6-1 and TRBJ2-2; D is undetermined. Trimming took off 7 bases at V and 6 bases at J, with 12 bases between the two ends. This CDR3 has 13 residues. Germline CDR1 reads MNHNS; CDR2 reads SASEGT. This CDR3 reads CASTSLLAGELFF. The CDR3 region has the DNA TGTGCCAGCACTTCCTTACTTGCCGGGGAGCTGTTTTTT.

Turning to this clone: Other DNA variants within this sample encode the same CDR3. The chain links TRBV28 to TRBJ2-7; TRBD2 matches 9 bases. The V gene end was trimmed by 3 bases and the J gene end by 4 bases; junction bases not matched to a gene: 1. The V gene's germline CDR1 is MDHEN and CDR2 SYDVKM. The CDR3 has 13 residues. The CDR3 DNA reads as TGTGCCAGCAGTTTCCTAGCGGGATACGAGCAGTACTTC. The encoded protein is CASSFLAGYEQYF.

The genes are TRBV5-1 and TRBJ2-1; D possibly corresponds to TRBD1 (6 bases). This CDR3 region has 15 residues. The germline gives CDR1 SGHRS, CDR2 YFSETQ. Trimming shortened V by 4 bases and J by 3 bases, and 14 bases separated the two germline ends. CDR3 sequence (DNA): TGCGCCAGCAGCCACACAGGGTGGGACTACAATGAGCAGTTCTTC. It translates to CASSHTGWDYNEQFF.

This clone was observed a handful of times. Germline is not matched at one junction end, which may reflect a read error. The V gene is TRBV6-1, the J gene TRBJ1-2; no firm D call. The CDR3 sequence is 13 residues long. Per the germline V gene, CDR1 is MNHNS and CDR2 is SASEGT. The CDR3 loop reads CASSEDEAGVFFF. CDR3 coding DNA: TGTGCCAGCAGTGAAGACGAAGCCGGGGTTTTCTTCTTC.

The rearrangement links TRBV5-4 to TRBJ1-1, with TRBD1 identical over 7 bases. Trimming at V came to 0 bases and at J to 1 base, leaving 3 bases not matched to a gene. Per germline, CDR1 SGHNT and CDR2 YYREEE (reference sequence). This CDR3 spans 15 amino acids. The CDR3 bases are TGTGCCAGCAGCTTGGGGGGGACAGCGAACACTGAAGCTTTCTTT. Its translation is CASSLGGTANTEAFF.

This chain connects TRBV5-6 to TRBJ2-3; tentatively, D is TRBD2 (5 bases). The CDR3 is 13 amino acids. Germline V gives CDR1 SGHDT, CDR2 YYEEEE. V lost 0 bases and J 3 bases, leaving 5 bases between the germline ends. The CDR3 region is CASSLAGTDTQYF. The CDR3 nucleotides read TGTGCCAGCAGCTTGGCGGGAACAGATACGCAGTATTTT.

This CDR3 reads CASSSGPGDTIYF. The CDR3 DNA sequence: TGTGCCAGCAGCTCGGGACCTGGGGACACCATATATTTT. This chain connects TRBV7-7 to TRBJ1-3; tentatively, D is TRBD1 (5 bases). CDR3 length equals 13 residues. Germline values: CDR1 SSHAT, CDR2 FNYEAQ (reference sequence). The germline V and J ends were trimmed by 4 bases and 8 bases, with 12 bases remaining between them.

The rearrangement uses TRBV28 and TRBJ1-2; D is unresolved. Germline CDR1 MDHEN, CDR2 SYDVKM. V gave up 2 bases and J gave up 7 bases, with 11 bases separating them. This CDR3 is 13 amino acids long. This CDR3 is CASSLPLQGGYTF. In DNA form, the CDR3 reads TGTGCCAGCAGTTTACCCTTACAAGGTGGCTACACCTTC.

This chain links TRBV7-2 with TRBJ2-7; the D call may be TRBD1 or TRBD2 (5 bases each). In germline, CDR1 is SGHTA, CDR2 FQGNSA. This CDR3 is 15 amino acids long. V was shortened by 7 bases and J by 2 bases, with 18 bases between the two germline ends. The CDR3 nucleotides read TGTGCCAGCACCAAACGGGGCAGGGACCCCTACGAGCAGTACTTC. Its translation: CASTKRGRDPYEQYF. Full variable domain (outside the CDR3, taken from reference TRBV7-2 and TRBJ2-7): GAGVSQSPSNKVTEKGKDVELRCDPISGHTALYWYRQSLGQGLEFLIYFQGNSAPDKSGLPSDRFSAERTGGSVSTLTIQRTQQEDSAVYLCASTKRGRDPYEQYFGPGTRLTVT.

V gene TRBV18 combines with J gene TRBJ1-5; tentatively, D is TRBD1 (6 bases). The V gene lost 0 bases and the J gene lost 6 bases, with 18 bases spanning the gap. Germline loops: CDR1 KGHSH, CDR2 LQKENI. The CDR3 runs to 17 residues. The CDR3 region is CASSPPLNARGGQPQHF. The CDR3 DNA follows: TGTGCCAGCTCACCACCCCTCAATGCCCGAGGGGGTCAGCCCCAGCATTTT.

The chain carries TRBV30 and TRBJ2-7; TRBD1 agrees at 11 bases. Looked up from germline, CDR1 is GTSNPN and CDR2 is SVGIG (reference sequence). The CDR3 sequence is 12 residues long. Trimming cost V 5 bases and J 3 bases; bases outside gene matches: 0. CDR3 DNA sequence: TGTGCCTGGGGGACAGGGGGCTACGAGCAGTACTTC. It is translated as CAWGTGGYEQYF.

V gene TRBV30 combines with J gene TRBJ2-3; D is ambiguous. This CDR3 is built from 13 residues. Germline CDR1 and CDR2: GTSNPN and SVGIG (reference sequence). Between the trimmed V and J ends, which lost 6 bases and 2 bases, there was a span of 12 bases. CDR3 nucleotides: TGTGCCTGCCGAGAACGATCCACAGATACGCAGTATTTT. Translation: CACRERSTDTQYF.

This chain links TRBV7-9 with TRBJ2-5; TRBD1 agrees at 7 bases. The J call may be incorrect, as the DNA end agrees better with TRBJ2-7. The germline V gene has CDR1 SEHNR and CDR2 FQNEAQ (reference sequence). The CDR3 consists of 12 residues. The CDR3, as DNA: TGTGCCAGCAGCCTTACAGGGGACGAGCAGTACTTC. This codes for CASSLTGDEQYF.

This rearrangement joins TRBV2 to TRBJ1-1; D call uncertain. The CDR3 runs to 13 residues. Germline CDR1 SNHLY, CDR2 FYNNEI. V lost 7 bases, J lost 5 bases, and 14 bases lay in between. Here the CDR3 reads CASTGPLGTEAFF. CDR3 coding DNA: TGTGCCAGCACCGGCCCCCTTGGTACTGAAGCTTTCTTT.

In nucleotides, the CDR3 is TGTGCCAGCAGCTTTGGGACAGGCCATCAGCCCCAGCATTTT. Encoded protein: CASSFGTGHQPQHF. This chain links TRBV5-5 with TRBJ1-5, with TRBD1 matching over 8 bases. Germline V gene data show CDR1 as SGHKS and CDR2 as YYEKEE (reference sequence). CDR3 length: 14 amino acids. The V and J ends lost 2 bases and 5 bases, in that order; junction bases with no gene match: 3.

For the CDR3, the DNA is TGTGCCAGCAGCGTTGGACTAGCGGCCCCCAGCGATACGCAGTATTTT. This encodes CASSVGLAAPSDTQYF. The V and J genes are TRBV5-4 and TRBJ2-3; 10 bases match TRBD2. Germline V gene sequence: CDR1 SGHNT, CDR2 YYREEE (reference sequence). Losses at the gene ends were 4 bases for V and 6 bases for J; bases not matched to a gene: 11. The CDR3 totals 16 residues.

The chain is built from TRBV10-3 and TRBJ2-5; tentatively, D is TRBD1 (5 bases). Germline CDR1 is ENHRY and CDR2 is SYGVKD. CDR3 length: 14 residues. V was trimmed by 10 bases and J by 2 bases, leaving 17 bases between them. CDR3 in DNA: TGTGCCACCACAACCGACAGCTTACAAGAGACCCAGTACTTC. Its protein product is CATTTDSLQETQYF.

The V and J genes are TRBV27 and TRBJ1-1; possible D gene TRBD1, 5 bases. V dropped 6 bases and J dropped 0 bases, with 14 bases sitting between them. Germline lookup yields CDR1 MNHEY and CDR2 SMNVEV (reference sequence). The length of the CDR3 is 15 residues. The CDR3 spells CASSHPGRVNTEAFF. CDR3 in DNA: TGTGCCAGCAGCCATCCGGGACGGGTGAACACTGAAGCTTTCTTT.

The V and J genes are TRBV15 and TRBJ1-1, with D possibly matching TRBD1 (6 bases). The CDR3 consists of 16 residues. CDR1 LNHNV and CDR2 YYDKDF come from the germline V gene (reference sequence). Trimming left V 1 base short and J 4 bases short, with 16 bases between. DNA for the CDR3: TGTGCCACCAGCAGAGGGAGGGGGGACGTCGGCACTGAAGCTTTCTTT. The encoded protein is CATSRGRGDVGTEAFF.

This clone was seen once. The gene calls are TRBV28 and TRBJ2-1, with D perhaps TRBD1 (6 bases). The V gene's germline CDR1 is MDHEN and CDR2 SYDVKM. V was pared by 6 bases and J by 5 bases, with 20 bases between. The CDR3 covers 16 residues. The CDR3 sequence is CASSAIGGVGHNEQFF. The CDR3 DNA reads as TGTGCCAGCAGCGCCATAGGGGGAGTTGGGCACAATGAGCAGTTCTTC.

V and J are TRBV9 and TRBJ2-3; 8 positions match TRBD1. The junction had 8 bases not matched to a gene; V was cut back by 0 bases and J by 2 bases. This CDR3 comprises 17 residues. Germline values: CDR1 SGDLS, CDR2 YYNGEE. The CDR3, as DNA: TGTGCCAGCAGCGTAGGAATACAGGGGGTCTTCACAGATACGCAGTATTTT. Translation gives CASSVGIQGVFTDTQYF.

The rearrangement uses TRBV15 and TRBJ2-1; the match to TRBD1 covers 9 bases. The CDR3 loop spans 15 amino acids. Trimming at V came to 3 bases and at J to 2 bases, leaving 2 bases not matched to a gene. CDR1 and CDR2 from the germline V gene are LNHNV and YYDKDF (reference sequence). CDR3 region: CATSSNRGPYNEQFF. Written as DNA, the CDR3 is TGTGCCACCAGCAGCAACAGGGGGCCCTACAATGAGCAGTTCTTC.

This clone was counted between two and nine times. CDR3 protein: CASSLGTGGGKLFF. The CDR3 bases are TGCGCCAGCAGCTTGGGGACAGGGGGCGGGAAACTGTTTTTT. This chain connects TRBV5-1 to TRBJ1-4; 11 bases are shared with TRBD1. This CDR3 has 14 residues. CDR1 SGHRS and CDR2 YFSETQ come from the germline V gene. The ends lost 0 bases at V and 11 bases at J; junction bases unmatched: 3.

This chain connects TRBV6-5 to TRBJ1-1, with D hard to call. The germline V gene encodes CDR1 MNHEY and CDR2 SVGAGI. V lost 6 bases and J lost 3, with 11 bases in between. The CDR3 runs 13 residues. CDR3 loop: CASRGRVYTEAFF. The CDR3 DNA reads TGTGCCAGCAGGGGCCGGGTCTACACTGAAGCTTTCTTT.

Written as DNA, the CDR3 is TGTGCCAGCAGCGTAGAAGCGCAGGGGTTCTATGGCTACACCTTC. It encodes CASSVEAQGFYGYTF. The genes are TRBV9 and TRBJ1-2, with D perhaps matching TRBD1 (6 bases). The CDR3 covers 15 residues. The germline V and J ends were trimmed by 0 bases and 4 bases, with 13 bases remaining between them. Germline-derived CDR1 and CDR2 are SGDLS and YYNGEE.

The chain recombines TRBV15 with TRBJ2-5, with 9 bases lining up with TRBD1. CDR3 length equals 15 residues. V shed 5 bases and J 5 bases; nucleotides not matched to a gene: 9. The V gene's germline CDR1 is LNHNV and CDR2 YYDKDF (reference sequence). The CDR3 loop reads CATSFFGQGSETQYF. The CDR3 coding sequence is TGTGCCACCAGCTTCTTCGGACAGGGGTCCGAGACCCAGTACTTC.